This TCR beta chain was identified in a study of early T cells in non-severe SARS-CoV-2 infection (dated by TCRdb to the early 2020s). Study-level background: Because TCR sequencing was done on bulk RNA from unsorted whole blood, the alpha and beta chains could not be paired.

Set within a cohort of healthcare workers in London, UK, this nested case-control study involved weekly PCR testing of nasopharyngeal swabs along with blood sampling. Healthcare workers were recruited between 23 and 31 March 2020, during the week of the UK lockdown, and were followed weekly for up to about 15 weeks. This clonotype has a handful of counts. The target of this receptor is not known. The sample holds no much larger clone one base away, and base qualities are not on file. What the study reported, not specific to this receptor: VDJdb matching was skewed toward anti-spike CD8 responses and likely underestimated virus-specific expansions by missing private and CD4 specificities.

The protocol used for the library was 5' RACE. Instrument used: NextSeq 500. In the TCR library protocol, unique molecular identifiers were attached to individual cDNA molecules to correct for PCR bias and sequencing error. TCR alpha and beta chains were both sequenced, and the abundances of alpha and beta sequences in each sample were closely correlated with each other. From the authors' description of their analysis: Decombinator V4 was used to annotate the V gene, J gene and CDR3 of the TCR sequences. Expanded TCRs were defined as changing significantly between any two time points under a Poisson model with p below 0.0001. TCR abundances were normalised to the total number of TCRs sequenced per sample and were expressed as counts per million. VDJdb, accessed on 1 November 2021, was searched for TCRs annotated for CMV, EBV and SARS-CoV-2, and TCRs annotated for more than one antigen were excluded. Through fastp at Q25 and MiXCR, TCRdb rebuilt clones from the public reads, retaining in-frame beta chains. Every distinct CDR3 protein forms one entry, paired with its most common genes and DNA. The V and J calls come from TCRdb's annotation, not from the publication. For this sample there are tens of thousands of distinct CDR3 sequences; over 7% appear just once. The ten largest clones take up 20% to 25% of the sample.

The sample comprised whole blood. The source of this sequence is an adult who was a healthcare worker with PCR-confirmed SARS-CoV-2 infection or an uninfected control (not recorded which).

Here the CDR3 is given as CASSPDSQQTQYF. At the DNA level, the sequence is TGTGCCAGCAGTCCCGACAGTCAACAGACCCAGTACTTC. The receptor chain draws on TRBV6-4 and TRBJ2-5, and possibly TRBD1, on 5 matching bases. The CDR3, cysteine through phenylalanine, is 13 amino acids long. Of all the DNA, just the CDR3 is kept, 39 bases in frame from base 1. CDR1 is given as MRHNA and CDR2 as SNTAGT, both from the germline V gene. The V end loses 5 bases and the J end loses 6 bases, and a stretch of 13 bases separates them.